The 12 T cell receptor beta chains presented below share a single source sample, sequenced in a study of regulatory T cells in long-lasting Graves disease. According to the study, TCR beta libraries were built with iRepertoire HTBI primers and CDR3-region Arm-PCR. TCRdb passed the multiplex PCR reads through MiXCR, listing each CDR3 protein once. This sample has roughly 440,000 distinct CDR3 sequences, with less than 20% found just once. This sample's time point: newly diagnosed GD, antithyroid drugs for less than 3 months. PBMC RNA served as the TCR library source. The same sample was also studied in work on T cells in Graves' hyperthyroidism and ophthalmopathy.

Sample: peripheral blood mononuclear cells (PBMCs), taken at new diagnosis, from a patient treated with antithyroid drugs. The receptors shown here come from a woman aged 18-29 years with Graves disease.

V usage is TRBV5-1 and J usage is TRBJ2-3; 12 nucleotides match TRBD2. Germline loops: CDR1 SGHRS, CDR2 YFSETQ. The J segment lost 2 bases and the V segment lost 4 bases, leaving 5 bases of the junction unmatched. The CDR3 contains 16 residues. The chain's CDR3 is CASSPGLAGPTDTQYF. The CDR3 DNA is TGCGCCAGCAGCCCAGGACTAGCGGGACCCACAGATACGCAGTATTTT.

This clonotype has at least ten counts. V gene TRBV29-1 combines with J gene TRBJ2-1, with D perhaps TRBD1 (6 bases). Germline V lookup: CDR1 SQVTM, CDR2 ANQGSEA. V was cut by 8 bases and J by 1 base, with 18 bases left in between. This CDR3 has 15 amino acids. This CDR3 is CSFLNRDTSYNEQFF. The CDR3 nucleotides read TGCAGCTTCCTGAACCGGGACACGTCCTACAATGAGCAGTTCTTC.

This clonotype was observed a handful of times. The chain recombines TRBV28 with TRBJ1-1; D ambiguous. CDR1 and CDR2 (germline): MDHEN, SYDVKM. The CDR3 sequence is 15 residues long. V was pared by 3 bases and J by 0 bases, with 11 bases between. The CDR3 sequence: CASSLEDRVNTEAFF. The DNA of the CDR3 is TGTGCCAGCAGTTTGGAAGACCGGGTGAACACTGAAGCTTTCTTT.

Ten or more counts support this clonotype. CDR3 coding DNA: TGTGCCAGCAGCCAACTTGGAGCAGATACGCAGTATTTT. It yields the protein CASSQLGADTQYF. This rearrangement joins TRBV3-1 to TRBJ2-3; D is unresolved. Germline V CDR1 and CDR2: LGHDT, YNNKEL (reference sequence). This CDR3 comprises 13 residues. Trimming shortened V by 2 bases and J by 4 bases, and 7 bases separated the two germline ends.

There are many counts of this clonotype. V and J are TRBV14 and TRBJ2-1; 14 bases map to TRBD2. From germline, CDR1 is SGHDN and CDR2 FVKESK. The V segment lost 6 bases and the J segment 7 bases; nucleotides outside the gene matches: 8. The CDR3 is made up of 16 amino acids. CDR3 sequence: CASSRTGTSGRNEQFF. CDR3 in DNA: TGTGCCAGCAGTCGAACCGGGACTAGCGGGAGAAATGAGCAGTTCTTC.

Points on this clonotype: Just one base apart from a much larger clone, this may be a read error. The gene calls are TRBV28 and TRBJ1-1; no definite D call. The germline V gene encodes CDR1 MDHEN and CDR2 SYDVKM. CDR3 length: 13 amino acids. Trimming removed 5 bases at V and 3 bases at J, with 10 bases between. CDR3: CASSPHMDTEAFF. CDR3 nucleotide sequence: TGTGCCAGCAGTCCCCACATGGACACTGAAGCTTTCTTT.

This clonotype was found many times. The J gene is TRBJ2-2, the V gene TRBV24-1, with a tentative D call TRBD1 (6 bases). V was pared by 6 bases and J by 4 bases, with 14 bases between. This CDR3 has 15 amino acids. Germline loops: CDR1 KGHDR, CDR2 SFDVKD. As DNA, the CDR3 is TGTGCCACCAGTCTAACAAGGGGGAGCACCGGGGAGCTGTTTTTT. This codes for CATSLTRGSTGELFF.

This clonotype was counted at least ten times. The J gene is TRBJ2-3, the V gene TRBV11-2; D is unclear. V was clipped by 3 bases and J by 6 bases, with 7 bases between them. Germline V CDR1 and CDR2: SGHAT, FQNNGV. CDR3 length: 12 amino acids. CDR3 residues: CASSFERDTQYF. The CDR3 nucleotides read TGTGCCAGCAGCTTTGAGAGGGATACGCAGTATTTT.

This clonotype was recorded many times. The rearrangement uses TRBV28 and TRBJ2-7; D call uncertain. This CDR3 spans 15 amino acids. V shed 5 bases and J shed 0 bases, with 14 bases lying between them. Per germline, CDR1 MDHEN and CDR2 SYDVKM. CDR3 DNA: TGTGCCAGCAGTGATCAGACATTCGGCTCCTACGAGCAGTACTTC. Encoded protein: CASSDQTFGSYEQYF.

The table lists this clonotype with a few counts. One end of the junction varies from germline; a read error may be responsible. The chain's CDR3 is CASSQVASLTNEKLLF. Written as DNA, the CDR3 is TGCGCCAGCAGCCAAGTTGCGTCCCTGACTAATGAAAAACTGCTTTTT. This chain links TRBV4-1 with TRBJ1-4; D ambiguous. CDR3 size: 16 residues. Germline V gene lookup returns CDR1 MGHRA and CDR2 YSYEKL.

On this clonotype: A much larger clone differs by one base, so this may be a read error. The chain is built from TRBV9 and TRBJ2-1, with 13 bases aligning to TRBD2. The CDR3 loop spans 14 amino acids. In germline, CDR1 is SGDLS, CDR2 YYNGEE. As DNA, the CDR3 is TGTGCCAGCAGCAGGACTAGCGGGAGTAATGAGCAGCTCTTC. Its translation: CASSRTSGSNEQLF. The whole variable domain, remainder taken from reference TRBV9 and TRBJ2-1, is DSGVTQTPKHLITATGQRVTLRCSPRSGDLSVYWYQQSLDQGLQFLIQYYNGEERAKGNILERFSAQQFPDLHSELNLSSLELGDSALYFCASSRTSGSNEQLFGPGTRLTVL.

About this clonotype itself: This may be a read error: a much more frequent sequence differs by one nucleotide. The chain joins TRBV11-3 to TRBJ2-5; the D is unclear. The CDR3 is 15 amino acids. V was cut by 5 bases and J by 5 bases, with 18 bases left in between. Per germline, CDR1 SGHNT and CDR2 YENEEA. The CDR3 loop is CASSRGHSWAETQYF. CDR3 nucleotide sequence: TGTGCCAGCAGCCGAGGCCATTCCTGGGCGGAGACCCAGTACTTC.